This T cell receptor beta chain was observed in a study of cytomegalovirus exposure and HLA in healthy donors. The sample holds one count of this clone. Primers included in the PCR were 60 Vbeta and 13 Jbeta primers. Here immunoSEQ multiplex PCR was the method, and the copy in TCRdb shows in-frame clones only, minus some. The sample lists some 100,000 clones; under 80% were seen once. The CDR3 contains 16 residues. Germline CDR1 and CDR2: ENHRY and SYGVKD. V was trimmed by 0 bases and J by 3 bases, leaving 11 bases between them. This sequence was found in a woman aged 50 to 60 in good health and CMV-seropositive. The rearrangement links TRBV10-3 to TRBJ2-2, with a weak D call TRBD1 (5 bases). Sequenced material: PBMCs. CDR3 DNA: TGTGCCATCAGTGAGTCGGTACAGGTTGACACCGGGGAGCTGTTTTTT. Residues: CAISESVQVDTGELFF.